This T cell receptor (beta chain) derives from a study of T cells in Graves' hyperthyroidism and ophthalmopathy. Study results and caveats: The blood repertoire included most of the expanded thyroid clonotypes above 0.001. Ophthalmopathy was separated from stable hyperthyroidism by a 13 V-J model.

The CDR3 runs to 18 residues. The ends lost 2 bases at V and 3 bases at J; junction bases unmatched: 12. The germline CDR1 and CDR2 sequences are MNHEY and SVGAGI. This clonotype was counted ten times or more. Its specificity is not known. RNA transcripts were the template for amplifying TCR beta CDR3 regions. TCR CDR3 regions were first amplified by RT-PCR with HTBI primers. One entry per CDR3 protein results from TCRdb running MiXCR on the multiplex PCR reads. Found here are around 350,000 distinct CDR3 sequences, about 18% of them singletons; the top ten hold around a third. The source is a woman between 25 and 40 years old with Graves' hyperthyroidism that later progressed to Graves' ophthalmopathy. Material: blood. The gene calls are TRBV6-5 and TRBJ2-5, with 10 bases fitting TRBD2. The CDR3 sequence: CASSYLGQGLAREETQYF. The CDR3 coding sequence is TGTGCCAGCAGTTACCTTGGGCAGGGACTAGCGAGAGAAGAGACCCAGTACTTC.